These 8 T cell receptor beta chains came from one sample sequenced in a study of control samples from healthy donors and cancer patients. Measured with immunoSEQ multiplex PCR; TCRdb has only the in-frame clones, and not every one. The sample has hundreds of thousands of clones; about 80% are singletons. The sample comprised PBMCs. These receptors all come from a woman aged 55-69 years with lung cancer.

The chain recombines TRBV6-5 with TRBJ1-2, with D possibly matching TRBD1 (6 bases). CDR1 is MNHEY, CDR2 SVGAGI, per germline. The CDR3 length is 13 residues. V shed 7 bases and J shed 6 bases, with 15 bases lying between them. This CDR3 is CASTQGGWDGYTF. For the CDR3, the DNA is TGTGCCAGCACTCAAGGGGGGTGGGATGGCTACACCTTC.

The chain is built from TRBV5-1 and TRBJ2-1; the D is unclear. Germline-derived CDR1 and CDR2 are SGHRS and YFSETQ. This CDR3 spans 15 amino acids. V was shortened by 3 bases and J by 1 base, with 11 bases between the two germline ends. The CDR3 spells CASSWESDSYNEQFF. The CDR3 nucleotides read TGCGCCAGCAGCTGGGAAAGCGATTCCTACAATGAGCAGTTCTTC.

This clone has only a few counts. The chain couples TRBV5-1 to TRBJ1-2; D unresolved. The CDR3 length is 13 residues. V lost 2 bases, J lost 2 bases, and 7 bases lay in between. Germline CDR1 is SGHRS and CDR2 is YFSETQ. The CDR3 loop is CASSLSDNYGYTF. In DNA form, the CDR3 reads TGCGCCAGCAGCTTATCTGACAACTATGGCTACACCTTC. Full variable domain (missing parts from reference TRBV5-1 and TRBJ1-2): KAGVTQTPRYLIKTRGQQVTLSCSPISGHRSVSWYQQTPGQGLQFLFEYFSETQRNKGNFPGRFSGRQFSNSRSEMNVSTLELGDSALYLCASSLSDNYGYTFGSGTRLTVV.

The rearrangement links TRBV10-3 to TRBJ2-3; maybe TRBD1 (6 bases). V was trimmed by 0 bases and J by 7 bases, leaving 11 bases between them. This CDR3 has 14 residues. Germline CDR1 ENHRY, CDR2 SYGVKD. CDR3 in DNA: TGTGCCATCAGTGAGTCGTCAGGGGCGAATACGCAGTATTTT. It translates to CAISESSGANTQYF.

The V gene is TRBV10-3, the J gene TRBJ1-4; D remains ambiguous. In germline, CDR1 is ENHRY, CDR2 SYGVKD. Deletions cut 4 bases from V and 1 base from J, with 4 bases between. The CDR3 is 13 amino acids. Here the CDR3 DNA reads TGTGCCATCAGTGGGGGAACTAATGAAAAACTGTTTTTT. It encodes CAISGGTNEKLFF.

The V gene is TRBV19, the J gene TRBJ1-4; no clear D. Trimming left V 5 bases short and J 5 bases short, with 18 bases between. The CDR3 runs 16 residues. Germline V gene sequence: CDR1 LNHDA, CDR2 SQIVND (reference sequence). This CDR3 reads CASSLLPGRRNEKLFF. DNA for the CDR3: TGTGCCAGTAGTCTTCTCCCCGGGAGACGGAATGAAAAACTGTTTTTT.

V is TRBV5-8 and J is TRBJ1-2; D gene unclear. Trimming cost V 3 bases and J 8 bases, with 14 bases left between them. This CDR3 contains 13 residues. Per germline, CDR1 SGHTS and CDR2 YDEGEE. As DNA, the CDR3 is TGTGCCAGCAGCTCAGATAAAGCGGGGGGCTACACCTTC. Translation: CASSSDKAGGYTF.

The CDR3, as DNA: TGTGCCAGCAGCGTAGGACAGGCGAGCTCCTACGAGCAGTACTTC. This translates into CASSVGQASSYEQYF. V gene TRBV9 combines with J gene TRBJ2-7; possibly TRBD1 for D (6 bases). The germline CDR1 and CDR2 sequences are SGDLS and YYNGEE. Trimming removed 0 bases from V and 0 bases from J, with 10 bases in between. The CDR3 has 15 amino acids.